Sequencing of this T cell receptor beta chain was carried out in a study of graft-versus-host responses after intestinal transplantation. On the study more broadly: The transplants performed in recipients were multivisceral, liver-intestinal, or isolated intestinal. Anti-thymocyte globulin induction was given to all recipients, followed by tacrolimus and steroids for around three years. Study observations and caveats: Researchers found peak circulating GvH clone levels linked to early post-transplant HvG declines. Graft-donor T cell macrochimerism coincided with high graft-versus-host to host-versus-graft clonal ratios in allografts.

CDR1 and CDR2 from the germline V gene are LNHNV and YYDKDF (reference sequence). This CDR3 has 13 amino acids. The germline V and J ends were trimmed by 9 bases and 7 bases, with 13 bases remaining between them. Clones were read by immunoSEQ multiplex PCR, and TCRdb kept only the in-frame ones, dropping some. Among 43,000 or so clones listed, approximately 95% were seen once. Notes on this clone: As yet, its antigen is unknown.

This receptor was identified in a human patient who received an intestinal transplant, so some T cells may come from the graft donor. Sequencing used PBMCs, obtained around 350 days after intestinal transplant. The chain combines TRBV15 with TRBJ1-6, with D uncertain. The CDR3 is CATSRSGNSPLHF. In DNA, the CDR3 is TGTGCCACTTCCCGCAGCGGGAATTCACCCCTCCACTTT. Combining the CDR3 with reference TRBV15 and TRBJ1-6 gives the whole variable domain DAMVIQNPRYQVTQFGKPVTLSCSQTLNHNVMYWYQQKSSQAPKLLFHYYDKDFNNEADTPDNFQSRRPNTSFCFLDIRSPGLGDTAMYLCATSRSGNSPLHFGNGTRLTVT.